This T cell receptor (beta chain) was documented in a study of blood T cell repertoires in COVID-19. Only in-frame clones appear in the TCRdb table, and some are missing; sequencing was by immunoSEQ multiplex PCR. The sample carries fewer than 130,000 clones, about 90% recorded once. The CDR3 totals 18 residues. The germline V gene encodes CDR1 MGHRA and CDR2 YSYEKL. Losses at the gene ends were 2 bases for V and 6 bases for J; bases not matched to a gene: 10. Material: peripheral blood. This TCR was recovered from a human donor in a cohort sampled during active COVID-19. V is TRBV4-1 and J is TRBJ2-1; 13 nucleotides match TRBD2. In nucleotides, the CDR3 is TGCGCCAGCAGCCAACGAACCGGGACTAGCGGGGCTTCCAATGAGCAGTTCTTC. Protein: CASSQRTGTSGASNEQFF.